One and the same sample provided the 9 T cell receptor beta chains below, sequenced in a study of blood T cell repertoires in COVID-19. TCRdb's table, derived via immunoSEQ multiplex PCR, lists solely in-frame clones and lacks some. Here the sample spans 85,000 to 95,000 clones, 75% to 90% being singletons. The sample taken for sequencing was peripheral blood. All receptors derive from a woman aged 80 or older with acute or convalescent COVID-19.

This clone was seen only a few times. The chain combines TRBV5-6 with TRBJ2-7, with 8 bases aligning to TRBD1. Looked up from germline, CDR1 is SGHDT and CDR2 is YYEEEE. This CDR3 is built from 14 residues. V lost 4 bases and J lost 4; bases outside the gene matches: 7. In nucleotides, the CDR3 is TGTGCCAGCAGCCCGGGACAGGTCTGGTACGAGCAGTACTTC. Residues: CASSPGQVWYEQYF.

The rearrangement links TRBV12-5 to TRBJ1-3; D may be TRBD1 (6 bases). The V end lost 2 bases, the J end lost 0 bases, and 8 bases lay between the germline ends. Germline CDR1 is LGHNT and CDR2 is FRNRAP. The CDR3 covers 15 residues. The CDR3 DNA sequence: TGTGCTAGTGGTTTGTCCAGGGGCTCTGGAAACACCATATATTTT. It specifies CASGLSRGSGNTIYF. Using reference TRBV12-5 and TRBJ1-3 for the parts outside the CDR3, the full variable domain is DARVTQTPRHKVTEMGQEVTMRCQPILGHNTVFWYRQTMMQGLELLAYFRNRAPLDDSGMPKDRFSAEMPDATLATLKIQPSEPRDSAVYFCASGLSRGSGNTIYFGEGSWLTVV.

CDR3 amino acids: CASSIRGFGELFF. The CDR3, as DNA: TGTGCCAGTAGTATACGGGGGTTCGGGGAGCTGTTTTTT. The V call is TRBV19, the J call TRBJ2-2; possible D gene TRBD2, 6 bases. The germline V and J ends were trimmed by 2 bases and 7 bases, with 8 bases remaining between them. CDR1 is LNHDA, CDR2 SQIVND, per germline (reference sequence). This CDR3 contains 13 residues.

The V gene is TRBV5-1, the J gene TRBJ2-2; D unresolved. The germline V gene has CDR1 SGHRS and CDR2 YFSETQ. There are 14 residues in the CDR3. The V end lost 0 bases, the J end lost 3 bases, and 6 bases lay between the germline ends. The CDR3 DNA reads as TGCGCCAGCAGCTTGGGACTTTACACCGGGGAGCTGTTTTTT. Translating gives CASSLGLYTGELFF.

The CDR3 DNA reads TGCGCCAGCAGCCAAGATGGGCAGAGCACAGATACGCAGTATTTT. This translates into CASSQDGQSTDTQYF. This sequence joins TRBV4-1 and TRBJ2-3; D gene unclear. Looked up from germline, CDR1 is MGHRA and CDR2 is YSYEKL. Between the trimmed V and J ends, which lost 0 bases and 0 bases, there was a span of 7 bases. The CDR3 contains 15 residues.

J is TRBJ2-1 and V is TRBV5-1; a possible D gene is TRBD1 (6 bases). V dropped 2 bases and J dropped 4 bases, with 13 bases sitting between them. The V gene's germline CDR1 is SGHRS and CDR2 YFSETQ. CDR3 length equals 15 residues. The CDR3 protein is CASSFGQIIYNEQFF. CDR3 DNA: TGCGCCAGCAGCTTCGGACAGATAATTTACAATGAGCAGTTCTTC.

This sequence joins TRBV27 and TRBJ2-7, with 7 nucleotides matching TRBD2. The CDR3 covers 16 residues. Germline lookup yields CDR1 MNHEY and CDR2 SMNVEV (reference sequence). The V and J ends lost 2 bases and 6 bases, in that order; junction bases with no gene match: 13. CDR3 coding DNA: TGTGCCAGCAGTTTACGCTTGGGGCTAGCGGTCGGCGAGCAGTACTTC. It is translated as CASSLRLGLAVGEQYF.

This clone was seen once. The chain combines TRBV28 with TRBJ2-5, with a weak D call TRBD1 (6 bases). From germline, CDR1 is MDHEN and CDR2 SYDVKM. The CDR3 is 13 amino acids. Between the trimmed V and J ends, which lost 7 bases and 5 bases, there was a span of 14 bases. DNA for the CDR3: TGTGCCAGCACCGAGACAGGTCGGGAGACCCAGTACTTC. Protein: CASTETGRETQYF.

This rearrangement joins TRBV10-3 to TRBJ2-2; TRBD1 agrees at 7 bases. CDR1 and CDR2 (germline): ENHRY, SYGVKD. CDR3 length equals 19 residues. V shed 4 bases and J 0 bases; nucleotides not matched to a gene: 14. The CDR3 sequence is CAISGATRGPDTNTGELFF. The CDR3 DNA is TGTGCCATCAGTGGGGCCACGAGGGGGCCGGATACGAACACCGGGGAGCTGTTTTTT.